Following are 21 T cell receptor beta chains from one sample sequenced in a study of vaccination and CD4 T cells after COVID-19 (dated by TCRdb to 2022 to 2024). For these receptors, no antigen is known. This specimen's treatment or condition label, per the study, means: roughly 10-day PBMC culture with coronavirus spike peptide pools or control peptides (ViraFEST assay). The library was built by means of PCR. The sequencer was an Illumina iSeq 100. At the Johns Hopkins FTIC core, DNA from the cultured CD4+ T cells underwent TCR sequencing with the Oncomine TCR Beta short-read assay. TCRdb redid the processing of the public reads, applying fastp at Q25 and MiXCR, and retained in-frame beta chains. Rows with one shared CDR3 protein collapse into an entry with the most common genes and DNA. For this sample there are about 13,000 distinct CDR3 sequences; under 65% appear just once. The ten largest clones capture roughly 12% of the sample.

Sequences were obtained from CD4+ T cells from blood, cultured in vitro. These receptor sequences come from a human donor who had recovered from COVID-19.

The chain links TRBV12-3 or TRBV12-4 to TRBJ1-5; 9 bases align to TRBD1. The J segment lost 6 bases and the V segment lost 5 bases, leaving 5 bases of the junction unmatched. This CDR3 spans 14 amino acids. The DNA for the CDR3 is TGTGCCAGCAGTGTCACAGGGGGCGGTCAGCCCCAGCATTTT. It specifies CASSVTGGGQPQHF.

The chain recombines TRBV2 with TRBJ2-1, with D possibly being TRBD2 (5 bases). The CDR3 loop spans 14 amino acids. V was shortened by 4 bases and J by 5 bases, with 12 bases between the two germline ends. The V gene's germline CDR1 is SNHLY and CDR2 FYNNEI. For the CDR3, the DNA is TGTGCCAGCAGTGGAACGGGGTACGACAATGAGCAGTTCTTC. This sequence encodes CASSGTGYDNEQFF.

The V call is TRBV12-3 or TRBV12-4, the J call TRBJ2-7, with D perhaps TRBD1 (6 bases). The V end lost 2 bases, the J end lost 0 bases, and 8 bases lay between the germline ends. This CDR3 has 14 amino acids. The CDR3: CASSLRTDSYEQYF. The CDR3 bases are TGTGCCAGCAGTTTAAGGACAGACTCCTACGAGCAGTACTTC.

CDR3 region: CASSGLATNEQYF. The DNA for the CDR3 is TGTGCCAGCAGTGGGCTAGCGACCAACGAGCAGTACTTC. The chain has TRBV2 and TRBJ2-7; possibly TRBD2 for D (6 bases). Germline V gene sequence: CDR1 SNHLY, CDR2 FYNNEI. The CDR3 length is 13 residues. The germline V and J ends were trimmed by 4 bases and 5 bases, with 12 bases remaining between them.

The sample holds a few counts of this clonotype. The V call is TRBV7-2, the J call TRBJ1-4; unclear D gene. V was clipped by 1 base and J by 8 bases, with 8 bases between them. CDR1 and CDR2 from the germline V gene are SGHTA and FQGNSA. The CDR3 is 13 residues long. The CDR3: CASSLGPYEKLFF. CDR3 sequence (DNA): TGTGCCAGCAGCTTAGGACCGTACGAAAAACTGTTTTTT. The entire variable domain, with the rest obtained from reference TRBV7-2 and TRBJ1-4, is as follows: GAGVSQSPSNKVTEKGKDVELRCDPISGHTALYWYRQSLGQGLEFLIYFQGNSAPDKSGLPSDRFSAERTGGSVSTLTIQRTQQEDSAVYLCASSLGPYEKLFFGSGTQLSVL.

This chain links TRBV19 with TRBJ1-5; 7 bases align to TRBD2. The J call is doubtful: the DNA matches TRBJ2-3 better. This CDR3 region has 16 residues. Germline assignment: CDR1 LNHDA and CDR2 SQIVND (reference sequence). CDR3 sequence (DNA): TGTGCCAGTAGTCTTCCCGGGGAGGGGAGGAATCAGCCCCAGTATTTT. Translation gives CASSLPGEGRNQPQYF.

The chain is built from TRBV15 and TRBJ2-7; 10 bases match TRBD1. Germline lookup yields CDR1 LNHNV and CDR2 YYDKDF (reference sequence). After removal of 8 bases from V and 0 bases from J, the junction contained 4 bases not matched to a gene. This CDR3 is 14 amino acids long. The CDR3: CATGTGESSYEQYF. CDR3 nucleotides: TGTGCCACCGGGACAGGGGAGAGCTCCTACGAGCAGTACTTC.

The chain employs TRBV2 and TRBJ2-3, with D unclear. The V gene lost 6 bases and the J gene lost 6 bases, with 16 bases spanning the gap. CDR1 is SNHLY and CDR2 is FYNNEI in the germline V gene. The CDR3 runs 14 residues. DNA for the CDR3: TGTGCCAGCAGCTACACCCCCTCGGTGGATACGCAGTATTTT. It yields the protein CASSYTPSVDTQYF.

The count of this clonotype is one. The chain has TRBV7-2 and TRBJ2-7; D might be TRBD1 or TRBD2, each matching 5 bases. Germline loops: CDR1 SGHTA, CDR2 FQGNSA. This CDR3 is built from 13 residues. The ends were cut back, 6 bases at V and 9 bases at J, with 18 bases in the middle. DNA of the CDR3: TGTGCCAGCAGTTCCCGAGGGGCTCTCGGGCAGTACTTC. Its protein is CASSSRGALGQYF. Full variable domain (outside the CDR3, taken from reference TRBV7-2 and TRBJ2-7): GAGVSQSPSNKVTEKGKDVELRCDPISGHTALYWYRQSLGQGLEFLIYFQGNSAPDKSGLPSDRFSAERTGGSVSTLTIQRTQQEDSAVYLCASSSRGALGQYFGPGTRLTVT.

The V and J genes are TRBV20-1 and TRBJ2-5, with 10 bases lining up with TRBD1. This CDR3 has 14 amino acids. J was trimmed by 3 bases and V by 5 bases; bases with no gene match: 6. CDR1 is DFQATT and CDR2 is SNEGSKA in the germline V gene (reference sequence). As DNA, the CDR3 is TGCAGTGCTTATACCGGGACAGGGGAAGAGACCCAGTACTTC. This gives the protein CSAYTGTGEETQYF.

This chain uses TRBV6-1 with TRBJ1-6, with D possibly matching TRBD1 (5 bases). Trimming stripped 1 base from V and 9 bases from J, with 10 bases between. The CDR3 is 14 residues long. Germline CDR1 is MNHNS and CDR2 is SASEGT. CDR3 DNA: TGTGCCAGCAGTGAAGTCCAGGGAAGTTCACCCCTCCACTTT. The encoded protein is CASSEVQGSSPLHF.

The chain carries TRBV7-3 and TRBJ2-2; D not certain. This CDR3 is built from 13 residues. V was clipped by 1 base and J by 5 bases, with 5 bases between them. Germline lookup yields CDR1 SGHTA and CDR2 FQGTGA. The CDR3 bases are TGTGCCAGCAGCTTAAGCGGTACCGGGGAGCTGTTTTTT. Its protein product is CASSLSGTGELFF.

The rearrangement joins TRBV20-1 to TRBJ1-6; D is ambiguous. V was shortened by 3 bases and J by 5 bases, with 8 bases between the two germline ends. CDR3 length equals 13 residues. The V gene's germline CDR1 is DFQATT and CDR2 SNEGSKA (reference sequence). Written as DNA, the CDR3 is TGCAGTGCTAGGGGTGGTAATAATTCACCCCTCCACTTT. Encoded protein: CSARGGNNSPLHF.

This clonotype was observed a single time. The chain has TRBV20-1 and TRBJ2-7, with 8 nucleotides matching TRBD2. CDR3 length equals 14 residues. V trimming: 3 bases; J trimming: 0 bases; junction bases outside the gene matches: 4. The germline CDR1 and CDR2 sequences are DFQATT and SNEGSKA (reference sequence). CDR3 in amino acids: CSASPSGGSYEQYF. CDR3 nucleotides: TGCAGTGCTAGTCCCAGCGGGGGCTCCTACGAGCAGTACTTC.

The chain recombines TRBV30 with TRBJ1-2, with D possibly being TRBD1 (5 bases). Trimming took off 4 bases at V and 6 bases at J, with 18 bases between the two ends. The germline V gene encodes CDR1 GTSNPN and CDR2 SVGIG (reference sequence). The CDR3 consists of 14 residues. The CDR3 DNA reads as TGTGCCTGGAACAAGTGGAGAGGGGAAGATGGCTACACCTTC. Translating gives CAWNKWRGEDGYTF.

The chain joins TRBV21-1 to TRBJ2-7; the table's TRBD1 call for D was not verified on the DNA. TRBV21-1 is flagged as a pseudogene. This CDR3 spans 16 amino acids. The CDR3 DNA reads as TGTGCCAGCAGCATTAGATACGGGACAGGGTTTTACGAGCAGTACTTC. Translation gives CASSIRYGTGFYEQYF.

This chain joins TRBV10-3 and TRBJ2-1; 8 bases agree with TRBD1. V shed 11 bases and J 7 bases; nucleotides not matched to a gene: 7. CDR3 size: 12 residues. Germline V gives CDR1 ENHRY, CDR2 SYGVKD. DNA for the CDR3: TGTGCCTGCAGGGGGCTCGGGAATGAGCAGTTCTTC. It yields the protein CACRGLGNEQFF.

This clonotype turned up a few times. The chain joins TRBV30 to TRBJ2-7, with 7 nucleotides matching TRBD1. Looked up from germline, CDR1 is GTSNPN and CDR2 is SVGIG (reference sequence). The CDR3 covers 12 residues. Unmatched junction bases numbered 10, after V lost 3 bases and J lost 11 bases. The CDR3 sequence: CAWRKDSQGKYF. The CDR3 DNA reads TGTGCCTGGAGGAAAGACTCACAGGGGAAGTACTTC.

V gene TRBV20-1 combines with J gene TRBJ2-1; 8 bases fit TRBD2. Germline CDR1 is DFQATT and CDR2 is SNEGSKA (reference sequence). V dropped 2 bases and J dropped 5; count of bases not matched to a gene: 11. This CDR3 is built from 16 residues. CDR3 coding DNA: TGCAGTGCTAGACCGAGCGGGAGTAGTTTTCACAATGAGCAGTTCTTC. This encodes CSARPSGSSFHNEQFF.

The genes are TRBV20-1 and TRBJ2-5; TRBD2 aligns across 9 bases. The germline V gene encodes CDR1 DFQATT and CDR2 SNEGSKA (reference sequence). Germline trimming cut 6 bases from V and 5 bases from J; bases unmatched to any gene: 7. The CDR3 has 13 amino acids. CDR3 amino acids: CSAVTSGWETQYF. The CDR3 coding sequence is TGCAGTGCCGTCACTAGCGGGTGGGAGACCCAGTACTTC.

This sequence joins TRBV7-9 and TRBJ1-2; D is uncertain. Germline loops: CDR1 SEHNR, CDR2 FQNEAQ (reference sequence). This CDR3 has 13 amino acids. The V and J ends lost 5 bases and 4 bases respectively, with 11 bases between them. Written as DNA, the CDR3 is TGTGCCAGCAGCCTAACCCTGCCCTATGGCTACACCTTC. It translates to CASSLTLPYGYTF.